This TCR beta chain was identified during a study of T-cell reconstitution after alpha-beta-depleted transplantation in children. Findings and limits, study-wide: Among T cells one year after transplant, newly produced cells accounted for most counts and diversity. Some patients owed their high day-60 TCRbeta diversity to surviving recipient T cells and thymic progenitors. Reportedly, alpha-beta T cells present about two months post-transplant originated from several hundred expanded clones of graft origin.

This clonotype was picked up a small number of times. Antigen: not known. The CDR3 has 13 amino acids. The V gene's germline CDR1 is ENHRY and CDR2 SYGVKD. V was pared by 8 bases and J by 6 bases, with 15 bases between. Preparation of the TCRbeta library was carried out with unique molecular identifiers. TCRdb itself ran the PCR reads through MiXCR, one entry per CDR3 protein. The sample yields approximately 650,000 distinct CDR3 sequences, around 14% seen once. The sequencing used PBMCs, collected before TCRalphabeta/CD19-depleted stem cell transplant. J is TRBJ2-3 and V is TRBV10-3; possibly TRBD2 for D (5 bases). The receptor was derived from a girl between 2 and 10 years old with congenital amegakaryocytic thrombocytopenia, due to receive a stem cell transplant. CDR3 bases: TGTGCCATCGGGGAAGGTGGCGGGGATACGCAGTATTTT. This codes for CAIGEGGGDTQYF.